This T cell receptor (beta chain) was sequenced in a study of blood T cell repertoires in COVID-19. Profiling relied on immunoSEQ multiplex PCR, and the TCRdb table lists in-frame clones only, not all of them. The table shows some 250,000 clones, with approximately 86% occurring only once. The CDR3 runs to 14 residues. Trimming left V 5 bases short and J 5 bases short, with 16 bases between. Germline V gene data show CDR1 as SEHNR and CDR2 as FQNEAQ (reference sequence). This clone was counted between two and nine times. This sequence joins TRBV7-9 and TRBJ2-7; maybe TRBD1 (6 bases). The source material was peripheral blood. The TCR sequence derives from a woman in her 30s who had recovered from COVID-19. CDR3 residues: CASSLDSLMHEQYF. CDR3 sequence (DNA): TGTGCCAGCAGCCTGGACAGCCTTATGCACGAGCAGTACTTC. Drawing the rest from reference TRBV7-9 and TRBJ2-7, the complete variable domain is DTGVSQNPRHKITKRGQNVTFRCDPISEHNRLYWYRQTLGQGPEFLTYFQNEAQLEKSRLLSDRFSAERPKGSFSTLEIQRTEQGDSAMYLCASSLDSLMHEQYFGPGTRLTVT.